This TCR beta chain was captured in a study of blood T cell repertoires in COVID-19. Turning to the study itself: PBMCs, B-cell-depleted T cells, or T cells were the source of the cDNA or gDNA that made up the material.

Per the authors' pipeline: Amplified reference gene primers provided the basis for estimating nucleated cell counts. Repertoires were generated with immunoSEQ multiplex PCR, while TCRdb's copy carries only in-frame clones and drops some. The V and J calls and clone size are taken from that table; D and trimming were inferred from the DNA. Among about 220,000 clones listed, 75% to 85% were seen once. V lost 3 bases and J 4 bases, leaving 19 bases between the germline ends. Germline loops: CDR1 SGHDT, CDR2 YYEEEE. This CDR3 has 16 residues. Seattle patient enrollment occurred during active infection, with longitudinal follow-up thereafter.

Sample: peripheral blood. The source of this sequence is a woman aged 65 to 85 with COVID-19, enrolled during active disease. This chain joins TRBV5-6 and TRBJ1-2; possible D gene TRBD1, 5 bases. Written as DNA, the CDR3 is TGTGCCAGCAGCTCGGAAAGGGGCCCCTCACTCTATGGCTACACCTTC. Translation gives CASSSERGPSLYGYTF.